Shown below are 12 T cell receptor beta chains from a single sample sequenced in a study of cytotoxic CD8 clonotypes in ibrutinib-treated CLL. TCRdb keeps only in-frame clones here, not all; method: immunoSEQ multiplex PCR. The table has about 150,000 clones, around three quarters seen once; the top ten hold around 13%. Here the sequenced sample was PBMCs, taken after 12 months of ibrutinib treatment. Every receptor here comes from a human donor with chronic lymphocytic leukemia.

The gene calls are TRBV2 and TRBJ1-2; TRBD1 agrees at 8 bases. Per germline, CDR1 SNHLY and CDR2 FYNNEI. CDR3 length: 13 amino acids. Trimming took 8 bases from V and 4 from J; bases not matched to a gene: 6. The CDR3 is CASRTTGVYGYTF. As DNA, the CDR3 is TGTGCCAGCCGAACGACAGGGGTCTATGGCTACACCTTC.

This clone came up a few times. The chain uses TRBV6-5 and TRBJ1-5, with 7 bases lining up with TRBD1. J was trimmed by 5 bases and V by 6 bases; bases with no gene match: 7. The CDR3 covers 14 residues. The germline V gene has CDR1 MNHEY and CDR2 SVGAGI. The CDR3 sequence is CASSPDRDYQPQHF. CDR3 bases: TGTGCCAGCAGCCCAGACAGGGACTATCAGCCCCAGCATTTT.

The J gene is TRBJ2-5, the V gene TRBV28, with D perhaps TRBD1 (6 bases). Germline CDR1 MDHEN, CDR2 SYDVKM. V lost 2 bases, J lost 2 bases, and 12 bases lay in between. The CDR3 is made up of 15 amino acids. In nucleotides, the CDR3 is TGTGCCAGCAGTTTAGGGGACATCGATCAAGAGACCCAGTACTTC. Its protein is CASSLGDIDQETQYF. Full variable domain (missing parts from reference TRBV28 and TRBJ2-5): DVKVTQSSRYLVKRTGEKVFLECVQDMDHENMFWYRQDPGLGLRLIYFSYDVKMKEKGDIPEGYSVSREKKERFSLILESASTNQTSMYLCASSLGDIDQETQYFGPGTRLLVL.

This sequence joins TRBV11-3 and TRBJ2-2; D not certain. CDR1 SGHNT and CDR2 YENEEA come from the germline V gene. V gave up 4 bases and J gave up 5 bases, with 11 bases separating them. The CDR3 contains 14 residues. The CDR3 loop reads CASSSSYSTGELFF. In DNA, the CDR3 is TGTGCCAGCAGCTCCTCCTACAGTACCGGGGAGCTGTTTTTT.

The genes are TRBV10-3 and TRBJ2-7; D might be TRBD1 or TRBD2, each matching 5 bases. The CDR3 is 13 amino acids. Germline CDR1 is ENHRY and CDR2 is SYGVKD. Trimming removed 3 bases from V and 3 bases from J, with 9 bases in between. The CDR3 loop is CAISDRGYYEQYF. The CDR3 region has the DNA TGTGCCATCAGTGATCGGGGCTACTACGAGCAGTACTTC.

This clone was detected once. The V call is TRBV6-6, the J call TRBJ1-2; possible D gene TRBD1, 5 bases. Trimming stripped 6 bases from V and 5 bases from J, with 13 bases between. The germline gives CDR1 MNHNY, CDR2 SVGAGI (reference sequence). The CDR3 runs to 13 residues. CDR3 nucleotide sequence: TGTGCCAGCAGCCCCGGGGGGGGATATGGCTACACCTTC. Its protein is CASSPGGGYGYTF.

A few counts support this clone. The chain couples TRBV18 to TRBJ1-2; D remains ambiguous. This CDR3 has 14 residues. Germline V CDR1 and CDR2: KGHSH, LQKENI. The ends were cut back, 2 bases at V and 3 bases at J, with 10 bases in the middle. CDR3 DNA: TGTGCCAGCTCACCATCTGACCCGGACTATGGCTACACCTTC. Amino acid sequence: CASSPSDPDYGYTF.

This chain uses TRBV7-9 with TRBJ2-7, with 8 nucleotides matching TRBD1. The ends lost 2 bases at V and 4 bases at J; junction bases unmatched: 7. CDR1 is SEHNR, CDR2 FQNEAQ, per germline (reference sequence). The CDR3 is 15 residues long. The CDR3 nucleotides read TGTGCCAGCAGCTTAAGGCGTACAGGGGGGTACGAGCAGTACTTC. It encodes CASSLRRTGGYEQYF.

V is TRBV28 and J is TRBJ2-7; the match to TRBD2 covers 12 bases. The germline V gene has CDR1 MDHEN and CDR2 SYDVKM. After removal of 4 bases from V and 3 bases from J, the junction contained 4 bases not matched to a gene. The CDR3 contains 15 residues. CDR3 nucleotides: TGTGCCAGCAGTTCACTAGCGGGAGGTCGCTACGAGCAGTACTTC. It yields the protein CASSSLAGGRYEQYF.

The genes are TRBV7-2 and TRBJ2-5, with 7 bases that match TRBD2. CDR1 SGHTA and CDR2 FQGNSA come from the germline V gene. Trimming cost V 5 bases and J 5 bases; bases outside gene matches: 11. The CDR3 contains 15 residues. CDR3 amino acids: CASSPREAGRETQYF. For the CDR3, the DNA is TGTGCCAGCAGCCCCCGGGAGGCCGGGCGCGAGACCCAGTACTTC.

This chain uses TRBV7-2 with TRBJ2-3; D gene ambiguous. From germline, CDR1 is SGHTA and CDR2 FQGNSA. Trimming pared 2 bases from V and 6 bases from J, leaving 18 bases between. The CDR3 covers 16 residues. This chain's CDR3 is CASSLMRGGGVDTQYF. The CDR3 DNA reads TGTGCCAGCAGCTTAATGCGAGGCGGCGGAGTGGATACGCAGTATTTT.

This clone came up once. The rearrangement joins TRBV18 to TRBJ2-7; the D gene could be TRBD1 or TRBD2 (5 bases each). Germline CDR1 reads KGHSH; CDR2 reads LQKENI. V gave up 1 base and J gave up 3 bases, with 13 bases separating them. The CDR3 runs 15 residues. CDR3 in amino acids: CASSPRRDRSYEQYF. CDR3 in DNA: TGTGCCAGCTCACCACGCCGGGACCGGAGCTACGAGCAGTACTTC.